This entry is about one T cell receptor beta chain. The target antigen is unknown. The data stem from a study of OX40 agonist ivuxolimab in advanced cancers. Study background: The dose-escalation cohort was around 83% male, with a mean age of about 56 years, ranging about 20 to 79. Partial responses were achieved by three patients, one with hepatocellular carcinoma and two with cutaneous melanoma. Broader study findings: Expanded peripheral T cell antigen specificity was not determined. Compared with others, partial responders at 0.1-3.0 mg/kg displayed clonal expansion among the lowest.

Germline V gene sequence: CDR1 LNHDA, CDR2 SQIVND (reference sequence). The CDR3 is 16 residues long. V was cut by 5 bases and J by 5 bases, with 21 bases left in between. Libraries were prepared by immunoSEQ multiplex PCR; TCRdb keeps only in-frame clonotypes and omits some of them. The repertoire holds around 60,000 clones, with roughly 78% as singletons. This TCR came from an adult with an advanced solid tumor such as melanoma, head and neck, liver or kidney cancer. V is TRBV19 and J is TRBJ2-5; no clear D. The sample here was CD4+ or CD8+ T cells sorted from blood, taken in a trial of the OX40 agonist ivuxolimab. Written as DNA, the CDR3 is TGTGCCAGTAGTGGGCCAAGGCGTTCTGGTACGGAGACCCAGTACTTC. It specifies CASSGPRRSGTETQYF.